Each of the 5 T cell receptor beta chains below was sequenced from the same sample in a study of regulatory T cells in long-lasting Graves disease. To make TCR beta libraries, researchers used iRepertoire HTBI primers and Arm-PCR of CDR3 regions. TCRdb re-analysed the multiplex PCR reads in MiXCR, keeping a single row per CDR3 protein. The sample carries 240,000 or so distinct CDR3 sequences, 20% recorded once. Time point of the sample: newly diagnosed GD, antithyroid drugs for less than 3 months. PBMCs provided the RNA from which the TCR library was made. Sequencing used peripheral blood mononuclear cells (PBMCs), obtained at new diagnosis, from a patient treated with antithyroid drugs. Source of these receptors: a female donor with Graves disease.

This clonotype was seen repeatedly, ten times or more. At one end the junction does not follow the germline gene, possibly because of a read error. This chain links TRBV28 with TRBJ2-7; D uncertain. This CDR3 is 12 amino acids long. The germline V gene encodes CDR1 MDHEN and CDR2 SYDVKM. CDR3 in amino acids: CASSSRDDSWHF. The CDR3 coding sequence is TGTGCCAGCAGTTCCAGAGACGATTCGTGGCACTTC.

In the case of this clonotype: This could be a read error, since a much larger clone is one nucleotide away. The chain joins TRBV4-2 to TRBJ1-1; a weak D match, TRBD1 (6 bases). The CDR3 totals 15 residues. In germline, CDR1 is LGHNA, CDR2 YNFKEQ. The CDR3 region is CASSQDTGSETGAFF. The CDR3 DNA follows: TGTGCCAGCAGCCAAGATACAGGGTCGGAGACTGGAGCTTTCTTT.

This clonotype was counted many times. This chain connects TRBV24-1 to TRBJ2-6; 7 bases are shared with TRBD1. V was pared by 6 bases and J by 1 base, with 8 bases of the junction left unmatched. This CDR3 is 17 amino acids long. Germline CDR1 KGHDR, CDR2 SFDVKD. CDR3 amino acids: CATSPGTANSGANVLTF. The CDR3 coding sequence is TGTGCCACCAGTCCAGGGACAGCCAATTCTGGGGCCAACGTCCTGACTTTC.

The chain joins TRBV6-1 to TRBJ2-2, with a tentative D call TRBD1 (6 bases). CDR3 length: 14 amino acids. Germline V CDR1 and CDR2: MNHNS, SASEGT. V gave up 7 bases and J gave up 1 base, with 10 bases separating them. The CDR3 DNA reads TGTGCCAGCACTAAGGGGGAGAACACCGGGGAGCTGTTTTTT. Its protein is CASTKGENTGELFF.

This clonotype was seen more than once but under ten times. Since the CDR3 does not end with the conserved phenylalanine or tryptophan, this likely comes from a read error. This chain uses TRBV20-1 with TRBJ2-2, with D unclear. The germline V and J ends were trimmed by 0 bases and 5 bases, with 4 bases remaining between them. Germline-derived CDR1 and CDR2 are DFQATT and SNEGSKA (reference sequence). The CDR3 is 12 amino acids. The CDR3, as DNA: TGCAGTGCTAGAGAGGGGACCGGGGAGCTGTTTCTT. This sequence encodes CSAREGTGELFL.